These 20 T cell receptor beta chains were sequenced from one sample in a study of cytomegalovirus exposure and HLA in healthy donors. With 60 Vbeta and 13 Jbeta primers, the PCR was carried out. Repertoires were generated with immunoSEQ multiplex PCR, while TCRdb's copy carries only in-frame clones and drops some. The table lists over 150,000 clones, about four fifths of them singletons. The sample taken for sequencing was PBMCs. These receptor sequences come from a man aged 30-40 years in good health and CMV-seropositive.

As regards this clone: The sample contains more than one DNA sequence encoding this CDR3. The chain links TRBV20-1 to TRBJ1-1, with D hard to call. The CDR3 runs to 11 residues. The V gene lost 1 base and the J gene lost 4 bases, with 4 bases spanning the gap. Germline assignment: CDR1 DFQATT and CDR2 SNEGSKA (reference sequence). The DNA of the CDR3 is TGCAGTGCTAGAGGCGGCACTGAAGCTTTCTTT. This sequence encodes CSARGGTEAFF.

This chain joins TRBV4-3 and TRBJ1-4; D might be TRBD1 (5 bases). V was cut by 0 bases and J by 0 bases, with 14 bases left in between. CDR3 size: 18 residues. In germline, CDR1 is LGHNA, CDR2 YSLEER. This chain's CDR3 is CASSQDLRGSPTNEKLFF. DNA of the CDR3: TGCGCCAGCAGCCAAGATCTTCGGGGGAGCCCAACTAATGAAAAACTGTTTTTT.

The chain carries TRBV18 and TRBJ1-4, with a tentative D call TRBD1 (5 bases). This CDR3 contains 13 residues. CDR1 is KGHSH, CDR2 LQKENI, per germline. V was pared by 10 bases and J by 5 bases, with 14 bases between. CDR3 residues: CATQGGVNEKLFF. The CDR3 DNA reads as TGTGCCACTCAAGGAGGGGTAAATGAAAAACTGTTTTTT. Together with reference TRBV18 and TRBJ1-4, the CDR3 gives the full variable domain: NAGVMQNPRHLVRRRGQEARLRCSPMKGHSHVYWYRQLPEEGLKFMVYLQKENIIDESGMPKERFSAEFPKEGPSILRIQQVVRGDSAAYFCATQGGVNEKLFFGSGTQLSVL.

This chain links TRBV10-3 with TRBJ2-5; D possibly corresponds to TRBD2 (6 bases). The V end lost 6 bases, the J end lost 5 bases, and 10 bases lay between the germline ends. This CDR3 contains 12 residues. In germline, CDR1 is ENHRY, CDR2 SYGVKD. CDR3 protein: CAISRAGETQYF. CDR3 sequence (DNA): TGTGCCATCAGCCGGGCGGGGGAGACCCAGTACTTC.

The chain uses TRBV28 and TRBJ1-1; no definite D call. Trimming shortened V by 6 bases and J by 6 bases, and 8 bases separated the two germline ends. This CDR3 is 11 amino acids long. Germline loops: CDR1 MDHEN, CDR2 SYDVKM. As DNA, the CDR3 is TGTGCCAGCAGCCCGAGAGCTGAAGCTTTCTTT. Translated, it gives CASSPRAEAFF.

This clone came up once. The rearrangement uses TRBV7-6 and TRBJ2-1; unclear D gene. The CDR3 runs 15 residues. The germline gives CDR1 SGHVS, CDR2 FNYEAQ. The ends were cut back, 5 bases at V and 5 bases at J, with 16 bases in the middle. CDR3 bases: TGTGCCAGCAGCCCCTTTAAGTCCCGGGACAATGAGCAGTTCTTC. Its protein product is CASSPFKSRDNEQFF.

The gene calls are TRBV7-9 and TRBJ1-4, with TRBD1 as a possible D gene (6 bases). The germline V gene encodes CDR1 SEHNR and CDR2 FQNEAQ (reference sequence). V shed 8 bases and J shed 0 bases, with 10 bases lying between them. There are 14 residues in the CDR3. CDR3: CASRRQATNEKLFF. CDR3 DNA sequence: TGTGCCAGCCGAAGACAGGCAACTAATGAAAAACTGTTTTTT.

The CDR3 loop reads CASSLDQGQNYGYTF. CDR3 coding DNA: TGTGCCAGCAGCTTAGACCAGGGACAGAACTATGGCTACACCTTC. The chain recombines TRBV11-2 with TRBJ1-2, with 7 positions matching TRBD1. Per the germline V gene, CDR1 is SGHAT and CDR2 is FQNNGV. The CDR3 is 15 residues long. Trimming took 0 bases from V and 2 from J; bases not matched to a gene: 3.

The chain has TRBV30 and TRBJ1-1, with D maybe TRBD1 (6 bases). Germline CDR1 GTSNPN, CDR2 SVGIG (reference sequence). The ends were cut back, 4 bases at V and 2 bases at J, with 11 bases in the middle. The CDR3 loop spans 13 amino acids. The CDR3 DNA reads as TGTGCCTGGAACTGGGGACAAAACACTGAAGCTTTCTTT. This gives the protein CAWNWGQNTEAFF.

J is TRBJ2-7 and V is TRBV28, with 8 nucleotides matching TRBD1. The CDR3 totals 15 residues. The ends lost 5 bases at V and 4 bases at J; junction bases unmatched: 10. Germline CDR1 is MDHEN and CDR2 is SYDVKM. The CDR3 loop reads CASSAFGDRPYEQYF. The CDR3 DNA is TGTGCCAGCAGTGCCTTCGGGGACAGGCCTTACGAGCAGTACTTC.

The chain carries TRBV5-6 and TRBJ1-2; D unresolved. CDR1 is SGHDT and CDR2 is YYEEEE in the germline V gene. Trimming pared 4 bases from V and 4 bases from J, leaving 23 bases between. The CDR3 extends over 17 amino acids. CDR3 in amino acids: CASSPGSRVSLAYGYTF. DNA of the CDR3: TGTGCCAGCAGCCCCGGATCCCGGGTCTCTCTAGCCTATGGCTACACCTTC.

This chain joins TRBV2 and TRBJ2-7; maybe TRBD2 (6 bases). Germline V gene sequence: CDR1 SNHLY, CDR2 FYNNEI. The V end was cut by 3 bases, the J end by 5 bases, with 17 bases between. The CDR3 extends over 15 amino acids. DNA of the CDR3: TGTGCCAGCAGTGAGGGCAGGAGTGGGACTCACGAGCAGTACTTC. Translation gives CASSEGRSGTHEQYF. Supplemented by reference TRBV2 and TRBJ2-7, the full variable domain reads EPEVTQTPSHQVTQMGQEVILRCVPISNHLYFYWYRQILGQKVEFLVSFYNNEISEKSEIFDDQFSVERPDGSNFTLKIRSTKLEDSAMYFCASSEGRSGTHEQYFGPGTRLTVT.

This clone was seen a few times. The rearrangement joins TRBV21-1 to TRBJ1-3; no DNA check was done on the table's D call, TRBD1. TRBV21-1 is deemed a pseudogene. This CDR3 has 16 amino acids. The CDR3 nucleotides read TGTGCCAGCAGCGCCCTACAGGGGTTCTCTGGAAACACCATATATTTT. This encodes CASSALQGFSGNTIYF.

The chain has TRBV30 and TRBJ1-3; weak D call: TRBD1 (6 bases). The V gene's germline CDR1 is GTSNPN and CDR2 SVGIG (reference sequence). The CDR3 consists of 16 residues. Trimming pared 5 bases from V and 0 bases from J, leaving 17 bases between. CDR3 sequence (DNA): TGTGCCTGGCGACTCGGACAGTTAAGCTCTGGAAACACCATATATTTT. Residues: CAWRLGQLSSGNTIYF.

The rearrangement joins TRBV5-1 to TRBJ2-7, with 11 bases that match TRBD1. CDR3 length: 14 residues. CDR1 SGHRS and CDR2 YFSETQ come from the germline V gene. The V and J ends lost 2 bases and 5 bases, in that order; junction bases with no gene match: 3. This CDR3 is CASSFRTGGNEQYF. In nucleotides, the CDR3 is TGCGCCAGCAGCTTTCGGACAGGGGGCAACGAGCAGTACTTC.

The V gene is TRBV28, the J gene TRBJ1-2; maybe TRBD1 (5 bases). V was clipped by 6 bases and J by 12 bases, with 17 bases between them. Germline CDR1 is MDHEN and CDR2 is SYDVKM. The CDR3 contains 12 residues. In DNA, the CDR3 is TGTGCCAGCAGCACTCAGGGAGGCGGCCACACCTTC. Protein sequence: CASSTQGGGHTF.

This clone was found a few times. The V gene is TRBV7-9, the J gene TRBJ1-4; 7 nucleotides align to TRBD1. V gave up 5 bases and J gave up 3 bases; unmatched junction bases: 6. Per the germline V gene, CDR1 is SEHNR and CDR2 is FQNEAQ (reference sequence). CDR3 size: 15 residues. Here the CDR3 reads CASSLWTGPNEKLFF. CDR3 nucleotide sequence: TGTGCCAGCAGCCTGTGGACAGGTCCTAATGAAAAACTGTTTTTT. The full variable domain, its missing parts supplied by reference TRBV7-9 and TRBJ1-4, is DTGVSQNPRHKITKRGQNVTFRCDPISEHNRLYWYRQTLGQGPEFLTYFQNEAQLEKSRLLSDRFSAERPKGSFSTLEIQRTEQGDSAMYLCASSLWTGPNEKLFFGSGTQLSVL.

This clone was observed a handful of times. This chain joins TRBV9 and TRBJ1-2, with TRBD1 identical over 7 bases. The CDR3 extends over 16 amino acids. Germline CDR1 and CDR2: SGDLS and YYNGEE. V dropped 0 bases and J dropped 3; count of bases not matched to a gene: 8. The CDR3 coding sequence is TGTGCCAGCAGCGTAGAGGGGAAGACAGGGTACTATGGCTACACCTTC. Translated, it gives CASSVEGKTGYYGYTF.

This CDR3 reads CASNGGGANYGYTF. Written as DNA, the CDR3 is TGTGCCAGCAACGGGGGGGGAGCTAACTATGGCTACACCTTC. V usage is TRBV2 and J usage is TRBJ1-2; D may be TRBD1 (5 bases). The CDR3 totals 14 residues. The ends were cut back, 7 bases at V and 0 bases at J, with 12 bases in the middle. CDR1 SNHLY and CDR2 FYNNEI come from the germline V gene.

The table lists this clone with a few counts. This chain joins TRBV28 and TRBJ1-2, with D hard to call. The CDR3 consists of 12 residues. Germline-derived CDR1 and CDR2 are MDHEN and SYDVKM. The ends were cut back, 7 bases at V and 0 bases at J, with 6 bases in the middle. The CDR3: CASTGTNYGYTF. CDR3 bases: TGTGCCAGCACGGGGACTAACTATGGCTACACCTTC.